Sequencing of this T cell receptor beta chain was carried out in a study of blood T cells in healthy people across ages. Trimming took off 8 bases at V and 6 bases at J, with 13 bases between the two ends. CDR1 is SQVTM, CDR2 ANQGSEA, per germline. The CDR3 extends over 11 amino acids. For the second PCR, which ran for roughly 6 to 11 cycles, a sample-barcoded 5' primer and a J-beta primer mix were used. Any given sample supplied a minimum of 2.5 million CDR3-containing paired-end reads. A single record per CDR3 protein comes from TCRdb applying MiXCR to the 5' RACE reads. The sample includes under 2 million distinct CDR3 sequences, about 32% of them seen just once. In this sample, this clonotype turned up a few times. Each donor's blood draw was ten milliliters of peripheral blood.

V and J are TRBV29-1 and TRBJ1-2; D gene unclear. Sequenced: blood. The clonotype comes from a woman in her thirties in good health. CDR3 sequence (DNA): TGCAGCTCCGGCGGGCAGAATGGCTACACCTTC. Translation: CSSGGQNGYTF.